The entry that follows covers one T cell receptor (beta chain) sequence. This clonotype was detected many times. Its specific antigen is unknown. Nothing much larger sits one base from this clone, and base qualities are not available. This sample was included in a study of regulatory T cells in long-lasting Graves disease (dated by TCRdb to the early 2020s). At the level of the whole study: In the newly diagnosed Graves' disease group, patients had been taking antithyroid drugs for less than 3 months. Peripheral blood TCR sequencing and RNA sequencing compared persistent Graves' disease patients with newly diagnosed Graves' disease patients. The study was registered as a clinical trial and conducted in China. A total of about 33 samples underwent TCR sequencing, from about 13 patients with persistent Graves' disease and some 20 patients with newly diagnosed Graves' disease.

In the paper's terms, the time point label means: newly diagnosed GD, antithyroid drugs for less than 3 months. For both TCR sequencing and RNA sequencing, RNA was extracted from PBMCs using TRIzol. The diagnosis of Graves' disease was made according to American Thyroid Association guidelines. Recruitment of patients was carried out at an endocrinology department in Xi'an, China. Each patient gave 7 to 9.5 milliliters of peripheral blood, collected in an EDTA anticoagulant tube. Ficoll Paque Plus density gradient separation was used to isolate PBMCs, and no further T cell sorting was done. An Agilent 2100 Bioanalyzer and agarose gel were used to assess RNA quality, and a NanoDrop 2000 was used to measure RNA concentration. On the study overall, not on this receptor specifically: Sequencing and analysis were limited to the TCR beta chain. The authors noted that the small sample size was a limitation that may lower accuracy. A larger number of public clonotypes was shared among persistent patients (under 3,000) than among newly diagnosed patients (around 970). Persistent disease showed preferential use of TRBV28, TRBJ1-2 and TRBJ2-5, whereas newly diagnosed disease favored TRBV20-1 and TRBJ2-1. Compared with newly diagnosed patients, patients with persistent Graves' disease had lower TCR Shannon entropy and fewer highly expanded clones, which suggests clonal expansion. The study examined only peripheral blood because the primary lesion, thyroid tissue, could not be accessed.

Looking up the germline V gene yields CDR1 SGDLS and CDR2 YYNGEE. The CDR3, cysteine through phenylalanine, is 15 amino acids long. Here the CDR3 DNA is all that survives: 45 bases in frame from base 1. The junction shows trimming of 0 bases on V and 2 bases on J, plus 9 bases between the germline ends. Libraries were prepared through multiplex PCR. Sequencing relied on an Illumina HiSeq 4000. To build TCR beta libraries, CDR3 regions were amplified by Arm-PCR using iRepertoire HTBI primers. PCR products were gel purified before sequencing. Per the authors' processing: Gene usage analysis of CDR3 amino acid clonotypes used the approximately 56 TRBV and 14 to 15 TRBJ segments found across samples. Filtered high-quality paired reads were merged into contigs using COPE and FqMerger. BLAST was used to align contigs to the IMGT TRBV, TRBD and TRBJ reference genes, and CDR3 was defined following IMGT. Any clonotype with a frequency above 0.1% was counted as a highly expanded clone. Repertoire diversity was measured by Shannon entropy, and V-J evenness by the Gini coefficient. A clonotype was considered public if more than one individual shared it. The public reads were reprocessed in TCRdb via fastp at Q25 and MiXCR, keeping in-frame beta chains. Rows are combined by CDR3 protein, so each entry shows the most common genes and DNA. Clone size and V and J calls follow TCRdb, not the original study. The sample table shows 350,000 to 500,000 distinct CDR3 sequences, and around 13% are seen once. The ten biggest clones cover about 15% of the sample.

This sample also belongs to another study, concerning T cells in Graves' hyperthyroidism and ophthalmopathy. That second report states: Stable Graves' hyperthyroidism was defined as the absence of progression to ophthalmopathy over 18 months of follow-up. Hyperthyroidism patients were newly diagnosed, had a disease duration of under 2 months, and were aged 18 to 65 years. Patients with uncontrolled infections, other autoimmune diseases, pregnancy or lactation were excluded. Diagnoses relied on clinical symptoms, serum thyroxine and TRAb, thyroid ultrasound and orbital computed tomography. A first-round RT-PCR of the TCR CDR3 used the HTBI primer set with the Qiagen OneStep RT-PCR kit. Most expanded thyroid clonotypes (frequency above 0.001) were also found in blood, which suggests that blood repertoires may mirror thyroid immune responses. Ophthalmopathy was separated from stable hyperthyroidism by a 13 V-J signature model, with approximately 85% sensitivity and approximately 81% specificity obtained in cross-validation and 80%/75% obtained in testing. During validation, the model predicted progression to ophthalmopathy a median of approximately 6 months ahead of onset, with around 65% sensitivity and roughly 75% specificity. A discovery cohort of roughly 96 patients, about 40 with Graves' ophthalmopathy and about 60 with stable Graves' hyperthyroidism, was used to find distinguishing TCR V-J signatures. Prospective prediction of ophthalmopathy was tested in an independent validation cohort of 18 to 20 hyperthyroidism patients and around 16 patients who later progressed to ophthalmopathy. The roughly 91 discovery patients were randomly divided into training and test sets at a 7:3 ratio. The study also compared thyroid tissue and blood T-cell repertoires from about six Graves' hyperthyroidism patients. Once sampling was done, hyperthyroidism patients were given methimazole at a starting dose of 30 mg daily, whereas ophthalmopathy patients were given high-dose intravenous methylprednisolone. Libraries were constructed in a second round of multiplex PCR, after which size selection and purification were carried out. Paired-end sequencing of the libraries was performed with 100 bp reads on an Illumina HiSeq2000. SOAPnuke was used to process the raw data, throwing out any read that contained adapters or uncalled bases, had a mean Phred below 15, or lacked an exact constant-primer or identifier match. COPE v1.2.5 was used to merge the high-quality paired reads, and each unique nucleotide sequence was defined as a clonotype. MiTCR v1.1 was used to align clonotypes to the IMGT TRBV, TRBD and TRBJ reference segments. Only V-J combinations with frequency above 0.0001, covering 99% to 99.2% of repertoires, were analysed. A TCS score was defined as the ratio of F50 (clonal expansion) to E x V (chaos), with BLOSUM62-based TCRdist applied between CDR3 peptides within each V-J. Welch's t-statistics and random forest reduced several hundred V-J features to 13, which were used in a naive Bayes classifier (R e1071). No statistical method was used to fix the sample size in advance, and group allocation was not hidden from the investigators. The paper reports TCR Vbeta CDR3 sequencing of some 140 peripheral blood samples: around 45 ophthalmopathy, under 80 hyperthyroidism and approximately 17 progressor patients.

The chain employs TRBV9 and TRBJ2-1; there is no confident call for the D gene. The receptor's source is a woman in her fifties or sixties with Graves disease. Donor details come from another sample of the same person, matched by shared clones. This specimen was peripheral blood mononuclear cells (PBMCs), taken at new diagnosis, from a patient treated with antithyroid drugs. The DNA is TGTGCCAGCAGCGTAGACGGACGCCCCTACAATGAGCAGTTCTTC. Its protein reads: CASSVDGRPYNEQFF.